This TCR delta chain is drawn from a study of γδ T cells in repeated Plasmodium falciparum infection. Study summary: Each infection was followed by sampling at 21 days, plus baseline and some pre-infection draws.

Each sorted gammadelta sample had TRG and TRD chains sequenced. TCRdb called clones anew from the multiplex PCR reads with CATT. Seen here are approximately 60,000 delta-chain clones, roughly 1.8% observed once, and the top ten hold around 16%. The CDR3 runs to 16 residues. V was pared by 0 bases and J by 3 bases, with 6 bases of the junction left unmatched. Looked up from germline, CDR1 is GEAIGNYY and CDR2 is EKD. Vgamma9/Vdelta2+ and Vdelta2-negative gammadelta T cells were flow-sorted from PBMC for bulk sequencing. Notes on the study in general: Malian donors came from one small rural village, predominantly one ethnic group.

This clone was counted many times. What it binds is not known. This likely reflects a read error, since a far larger clone is one base away. In the same sample, other DNA sequences code for this CDR3. The sequence derives from a pool of human donors (malaria-infected and uninfected, not separated). The J gene is TRDJ1, the V gene TRDV2, with 10 bases fitting TRDD3. Source material: gamma-delta T cells from blood. DNA for the CDR3: TGTGCCTGTGACACCGTAGGGGGATACGCATCCGATAAACTCATCTTT. The encoded protein is CACDTVGGYASDKLIF.